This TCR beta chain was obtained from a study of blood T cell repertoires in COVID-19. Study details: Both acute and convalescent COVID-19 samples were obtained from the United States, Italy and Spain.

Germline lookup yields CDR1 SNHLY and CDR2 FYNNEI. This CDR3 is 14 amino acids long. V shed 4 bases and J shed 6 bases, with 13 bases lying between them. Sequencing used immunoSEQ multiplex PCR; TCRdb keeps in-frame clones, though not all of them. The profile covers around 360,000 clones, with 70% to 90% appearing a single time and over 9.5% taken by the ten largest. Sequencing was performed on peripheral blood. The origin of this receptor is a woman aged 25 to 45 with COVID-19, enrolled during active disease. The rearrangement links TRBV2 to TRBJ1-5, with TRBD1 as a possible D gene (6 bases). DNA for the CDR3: TGTGCCAGCAGTGGGGCAGGGGTGGGTCAGCCCCAGCATTTT. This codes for CASSGAGVGQPQHF.